The clone carrying this T cell receptor beta chain was seen only once. The data originate from a study of blood T cell repertoires in COVID-19. Across the study: The United States, Italy and Spain were the sources of the acute and convalescent COVID-19 samples.

The assay was immunoSEQ multiplex PCR, and TCRdb's table has in-frame clones only and misses some. The top ten clones hold over 1.3% of a sample with roughly 300,000 clones, approximately 84% of them seen once. The CDR3 is 20 residues long. J gave up 0 bases and V 0 bases, and 11 bases lay outside the gene matches. Looked up from germline, CDR1 is MNHEY and CDR2 is SMNVEV (reference sequence). Sequencing was carried out using peripheral blood. The V gene is TRBV27, the J gene TRBJ2-1; 10 nucleotides match TRBD2. This sequence originates from a human donor with COVID-19, enrolled during active disease. The donor label of this sample is uncertain. This chain's CDR3 is CASSLSSTSGSHSSYNEQFF. DNA of the CDR3: TGTGCCAGCAGTTTATCATCGACTAGCGGGTCCCACAGCTCCTACAATGAGCAGTTCTTC.